Presented here are 14 T cell receptor beta chains from one specimen sequenced in a study of cytomegalovirus exposure and HLA in healthy donors. In the PCR, 60 Vbeta and 13 Jbeta primers were used. TCRdb's copy holds only in-frame clones and misses some; the assay was immunoSEQ multiplex PCR. The sample includes approximately 150,000 clones, roughly three quarters of them seen just once. The sample consisted of PBMCs. These receptor sequences come from a man in his 60s in good health and CMV-seronegative.

The count of this clone is one. The CDR3 is CASSLGQDSNQPQHF. The CDR3, as DNA: TGTGCCAGCAGCTTGGGACAGGATAGCAATCAGCCCCAGCATTTT. The J gene is TRBJ1-5, the V gene TRBV5-4; a possible D gene is TRBD1 (6 bases). The CDR3 extends over 15 amino acids. Trimming took off 0 bases at V and 0 bases at J, with 7 bases between the two ends. The germline gives CDR1 SGHNT, CDR2 YYREEE (reference sequence).

The J gene is TRBJ2-7, the V gene TRBV27; D is perhaps TRBD2 (8 bases). CDR3 length equals 16 residues. The germline V gene has CDR1 MNHEY and CDR2 SMNVEV (reference sequence). V shed 7 bases and J shed 0 bases, with 19 bases lying between them. CDR3 amino acids: CASTPREGASSYEQYF. CDR3 DNA: TGTGCCAGCACCCCCCGGGAGGGGGCGAGCTCCTACGAGCAGTACTTC.

CDR3 in amino acids: CASSEPGGTNTEAFF. The CDR3 DNA reads as TGTGCCAGCAGTGAGCCAGGGGGCACGAACACTGAAGCTTTCTTT. V is TRBV6-1 and J is TRBJ1-1, with 8 bases identical to TRBD1. Germline CDR1 and CDR2: MNHNS and SASEGT. After removal of 3 bases from V and 1 base from J, the junction contained 4 bases not matched to a gene. This CDR3 has 15 amino acids.

This chain joins TRBV29-1 and TRBJ2-2, with a tentative D call TRBD1 (6 bases). CDR1 and CDR2 from the germline V gene are SQVTM and ANQGSEA. With 7 bases removed from V and 7 bases from J, the gap between germline ends came to 16 bases. The CDR3 runs to 13 residues. CDR3 DNA: TGCAGCGGATCTTACAGGGACAACGGGGAGCTGTTTTTT. Protein product: CSGSYRDNGELFF.

V is TRBV7-3 and J is TRBJ2-1, with 8 bases identical to TRBD2. There are 14 residues in the CDR3. Germline trimming cut 5 bases from V and 6 bases from J; bases unmatched to any gene: 6. Germline CDR1 and CDR2: SGHTA and FQGTGA. The CDR3 nucleotides read TGTGCCAGCAGCCCCTCGGGAGGGCCCAATGAGCAGTTCTTC. This codes for CASSPSGGPNEQFF.

The gene calls are TRBV7-2 and TRBJ2-6, with D perhaps TRBD2 (6 bases). The CDR3 has 12 amino acids. Germline V lookup: CDR1 SGHTA, CDR2 FQGNSA. V was trimmed by 1 base and J by 16 bases, leaving 11 bases between them. CDR3 amino acids: CASSLVGGRLTF. Written as DNA, the CDR3 is TGTGCCAGCAGCTTAGTCGGGGGAAGGCTGACTTTC. The full variable domain, completed using reference TRBV7-2 and TRBJ2-6, is GAGVSQSPSNKVTEKGKDVELRCDPISGHTALYWYRQSLGQGLEFLIYFQGNSAPDKSGLPSDRFSAERTGGSVSTLTIQRTQQEDSAVYLCASSLVGGRLTFGAGSRLTVL.

The gene calls are TRBV7-3 and TRBJ1-1, with 9 bases aligning to TRBD1. This CDR3 region has 14 residues. V dropped 5 bases and J dropped 3; count of bases not matched to a gene: 4. From germline, CDR1 is SGHTA and CDR2 FQGTGA. The CDR3 DNA is TGTGCCAGCAGCCCGCGACAGGGGGACACTGAAGCTTTCTTT. Residues: CASSPRQGDTEAFF.

In DNA, the CDR3 is TGTGCCAGCAGCTTAGTGGACAGTATTAATGAAAAACTGTTTTTT. This codes for CASSLVDSINEKLFF. J is TRBJ1-4 and V is TRBV7-9; a possible D gene is TRBD1 (6 bases). Trimming took 1 base from V and 4 from J, leaving 10 bases between them. CDR3 size: 15 residues. Germline CDR1 reads SEHNR; CDR2 reads FQNEAQ (reference sequence). Complete variable domain (other parts from reference TRBV7-9 and TRBJ1-4): DTGVSQNPRHKITKRGQNVTFRCDPISEHNRLYWYRQTLGQGPEFLTYFQNEAQLEKSRLLSDRFSAERPKGSFSTLEIQRTEQGDSAMYLCASSLVDSINEKLFFGSGTQLSVL.

This clone was recorded a few times. V and J are TRBV28 and TRBJ2-7; 9 bases fit TRBD1. This CDR3 comprises 14 residues. CDR1 and CDR2 (germline): MDHEN, SYDVKM. V shed 5 bases and J 5 bases; nucleotides not matched to a gene: 7. The CDR3 nucleotides are TGTGCCAGCAGTCTTACAGGGGGCAGAAACGAGCAGTACTTC. Its translation: CASSLTGGRNEQYF.

This clone was detected only a few times. V usage is TRBV7-9 and J usage is TRBJ2-1; perhaps TRBD1 as D (6 bases). Germline V gene lookup returns CDR1 SEHNR and CDR2 FQNEAQ (reference sequence). V was pared by 5 bases and J by 12 bases, with 17 bases between. The CDR3 sequence is 13 residues long. The CDR3 DNA is TGTGCCAGCAGCCCCGGACAGCTTGGCGGGCAGTTCTTC. This gives the protein CASSPGQLGGQFF.

This chain uses TRBV14 with TRBJ2-7; 8 bases are shared with TRBD1. Germline CDR1 is SGHDN and CDR2 is FVKESK. V trimming: 1 base; J trimming: 2 bases; junction bases outside the gene matches: 1. This CDR3 contains 14 residues. The CDR3 loop is CASSQVRGPYEQYF. For the CDR3, the DNA is TGTGCCAGCAGCCAAGTCAGGGGGCCCTACGAGCAGTACTTC.

This clone was seen just once. V gene TRBV2 combines with J gene TRBJ2-7; D may be TRBD2 (5 bases). CDR1 and CDR2 (germline): SNHLY, FYNNEI. This CDR3 region has 13 residues. V dropped 6 bases and J dropped 4 bases, with 13 bases sitting between them. The CDR3 sequence: CASRRAAEYEQYF. CDR3 bases: TGTGCCAGCAGGAGGGCTGCCGAATACGAGCAGTACTTC.

To note about this clone: This specimen includes other DNA sequences encoding the same CDR3. CDR3 region: CASSVAGLDTQYF. In DNA form, the CDR3 reads TGTGCCAGCAGCGTAGCTGGGCTAGATACGCAGTATTTT. The chain couples TRBV9 to TRBJ2-3; D not resolved. CDR1 and CDR2 from the germline V gene are SGDLS and YYNGEE. This CDR3 is built from 13 residues. V was trimmed by 0 bases and J by 5 bases, leaving 7 bases between them.

This clone was counted once. The chain uses TRBV29-1 and TRBJ2-3; 15 nucleotides match TRBD2. Germline CDR1 SQVTM, CDR2 ANQGSEA. With V trimmed by 7 bases and J by 0 bases, 11 bases remained unmatched. This CDR3 is built from 18 residues. The CDR3, as DNA: TGCAGCGACGCACCTAGCGGGACTAGCGGGAGGAGCACAGATACGCAGTATTTT. Translation: CSDAPSGTSGRSTDTQYF.